The T cell receptor (beta chain) described here comes from a study of neurological immune-mediated disorders. The T cells used for sorted libraries numbered roughly 970,000, either CD4+ or CD8+. TCRdb reprocessed the 5' RACE reads with MiXCR, giving one entry per CDR3 protein. Of tens of thousands of distinct CDR3 sequences in the sample, 4.8% were seen once. By its share, this clonotype is medium-sized. The sample taken for sequencing was CD4+ T cells from blood. This TCR derives from a man in his late teens or twenties in good health.

The CDR3 nucleotides are TGTGCCAGCGGAGGACCGGGACAGGGGACAAACACCATATATTTT. This gives the protein CASGGPGQGTNTIYF. This rearrangement joins TRBV6-6 to TRBJ1-3; 10 nucleotides match TRBD1. Germline assignment: CDR1 MNHNY and CDR2 SVGAGI (reference sequence). The V gene end was trimmed by 8 bases and the J gene end by 6 bases; junction bases not matched to a gene: 10. CDR3 length equals 15 residues.